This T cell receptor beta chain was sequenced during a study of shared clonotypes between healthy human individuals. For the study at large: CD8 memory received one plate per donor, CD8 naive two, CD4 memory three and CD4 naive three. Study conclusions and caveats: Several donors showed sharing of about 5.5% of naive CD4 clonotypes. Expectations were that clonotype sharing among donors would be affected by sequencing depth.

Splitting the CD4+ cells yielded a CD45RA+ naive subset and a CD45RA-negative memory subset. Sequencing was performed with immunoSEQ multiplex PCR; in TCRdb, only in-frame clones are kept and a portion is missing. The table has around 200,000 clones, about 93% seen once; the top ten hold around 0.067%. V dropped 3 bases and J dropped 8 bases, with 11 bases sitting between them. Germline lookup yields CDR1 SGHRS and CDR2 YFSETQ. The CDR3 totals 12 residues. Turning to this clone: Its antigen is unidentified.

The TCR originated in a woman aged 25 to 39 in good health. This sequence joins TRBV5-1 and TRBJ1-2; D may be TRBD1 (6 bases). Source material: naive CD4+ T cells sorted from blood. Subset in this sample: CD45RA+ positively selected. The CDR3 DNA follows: TGCGCCAGCAGCTCCACCGGGGGCGGCTACACCTTC. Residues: CASSSTGGGYTF.